The clone carrying this TCR beta chain was recorded many times. Antigen specificity is unknown. Germline and junction disagree at one end, which may indicate a read error. From the multiplex PCR reads, TCRdb called clonotypes with MiXCR, one entry per CDR3 protein. The sample carries some 170,000 distinct CDR3 sequences, 33% recorded once. This entry comes from a study of breast tumors, draining lymph nodes, adjacent tissues. Overall study findings and caveats: Luminal-like breast cancer showed significantly greater tumor-nontumor repertoire similarity than basal-like breast cancer did. Most tumor T cells seemingly derive from lymph node, then expand in tumor.

The CDR3 length is 13 residues. CDR1 is SGHVS and CDR2 is FQNEAQ in the germline V gene. The lymph nodes were axillary draining lymph nodes from breast cancer patients. This receptor was taken from a female donor with breast cancer. Some clones in this sample may be carry-over from other donors' samples. V is TRBV7-8 and J is TRBJ1-5; TRBD1 matches 7 bases. Sequencing input: axillary lymph node tissue. CDR3 sequence (DNA): TGTGCCAGCAGCGCGGGACAGCATCAGGCCCAGCATTTT. The encoded protein is CASSAGQHQAQHF.